This TCR beta chain appears in the sequencing data of a study of T cell responses to AZD1222 COVID-19 vaccine. Findings of the study overall: Reportedly, nearly half the spike-specific TCRs target unmutated variant regions.

Repertoires were generated with immunoSEQ multiplex PCR, while TCRdb's copy carries only in-frame clones and drops some. This sample yields over 75,000 clones, of which around 87% are seen a single time; 2.5% belongs to the top ten. Regarding this clone: The antigen remains undetermined.

Germline values: CDR1 MNHEY, CDR2 SVGAGI. The CDR3 totals 16 residues. V lost 0 bases and J 0 bases, leaving 11 bases between the germline ends. The source of this sequence is an adult who received the AZD1222 COVID-19 vaccine. Sample: peripheral blood, taken 28 days after the second AZD1222 dose. This chain connects TRBV6-5 to TRBJ1-1; tentatively, D is TRBD1 (6 bases). The CDR3 here is CASSYSRGGVNTEAFF. CDR3 DNA sequence: TGTGCCAGCAGTTACTCGAGGGGGGGAGTGAACACTGAAGCTTTCTTT.